This T cell receptor beta chain comes out of a study of blood T cell repertoires in COVID-19. Study information: The study drew acute and convalescent COVID-19 samples from the United States, Italy and Spain. PBMCs, B-cell-depleted T cells, or T cells were the source of the cDNA or gDNA that made up the material.

Trimming cost V 4 bases and J 1 base, with 14 bases left between them. The germline V gene has CDR1 SGHRS and CDR2 YFSETQ. The CDR3 spans 15 residues. In the original analysis: Amplifying reference gene primers gave estimates of nucleated cell counts. Here immunoSEQ multiplex PCR was the method, and the copy in TCRdb shows in-frame clones only, minus some. V and J calls and clone size are as listed in that table; D and trimming were resolved from the DNA. Here the sample spans approximately 220,000 clones, 75% to 90% being singletons. The J gene is TRBJ1-1, the V gene TRBV5-1, with a weak D call TRBD1 (5 bases). Sequencing used peripheral blood. The receptor was isolated from a middle-aged man with acute or convalescent COVID-19. The CDR3 sequence is CASSRTGGSNTEAFF. The CDR3 DNA is TGCGCCAGCAGCCGGACGGGGGGTTCGAACACTGAAGCTTTCTTT.